These 26 T cell receptor beta chains originate from one sample sequenced in a study of monozygotic twins with inflammatory bowel disease. TCRdb reanalyzed the 5' RACE reads and collapses them to one entry per CDR3 protein, without DNA. The sample holds hundreds of thousands of distinct CDR3 sequences. The sequenced sample consisted of blood. The receptors come from a human donor with ulcerative colitis or Crohn's disease, or a healthy co-twin of an affected twin (not recorded which).

The J gene is TRBJ2-3, the V gene TRBV7-2; checking the TCRdb D call of TRBD2 is not possible without DNA. The CDR3 consists of 14 residues. The germline CDR1 and CDR2 sequences are SGHTA and FQGNSA. CDR3 protein: CASSFQGRTDTQYF.

This CDR3 is CASSPGGVVGVDEQFF. This chain connects TRBV5-1 to TRBJ2-1; the TRBD2 assignment by TCRdb is unverifiable without DNA. Germline CDR1 reads SGHRS; CDR2 reads YFSETQ. This CDR3 is built from 16 residues.

V is TRBV7-2 and J is TRBJ1-2; TCRdb gives TRBD1 as the D gene, but with no DNA this cannot be confirmed. Germline loops: CDR1 SGHTA, CDR2 FQGNSA. This CDR3 is built from 13 residues. The chain's CDR3 is CASTRQGRFGYTF.

This chain uses TRBV6-1 with TRBJ2-6. Germline CDR1 is MNHNS and CDR2 is SASEGT. The CDR3 is 17 amino acids. The CDR3 protein is CASKDGRFFSGANVLTF.

V gene TRBV3-1 combines with J gene TRBJ1-5; TCRdb reports TRBD1, a call that lacks DNA to check it against. CDR1 is LGHDT and CDR2 is YNNKEL in the germline V gene (reference sequence). The CDR3 totals 15 residues. CDR3 sequence reads: CASSLDNRAHQPQHF.

The chain joins TRBV19 to TRBJ1-1. The germline CDR1 and CDR2 sequences are LNHDA and SQIVND (reference sequence). This CDR3 comprises 14 residues. The CDR3 here is CASSIGVANTEAFF.

The gene calls are TRBV28 and TRBJ2-3; the TCRdb D gene call, TRBD2, has no DNA to confirm it. This CDR3 is built from 14 residues. Germline CDR1 and CDR2: MDHEN and SYDVKM. CDR3 in amino acids: CATGGPPLTDTQYF.

V gene TRBV20-1 combines with J gene TRBJ2-7; as DNA is missing, the TRBD2 call by TCRdb cannot be tested. CDR1 DFQATT and CDR2 SNEGSKA come from the germline V gene (reference sequence). The CDR3 covers 14 residues. The CDR3 loop reads CSATGTSGYYEQYF.

The chain links TRBV4-3 to TRBJ1-3. Germline values: CDR1 LGHNA, CDR2 YSLEER. The CDR3 sequence is 14 residues long. This CDR3 reads CASSQNLGGNTIYF.

This chain connects TRBV18 to TRBJ2-3. Germline CDR1 KGHSH, CDR2 LQKENI. The CDR3 has 13 amino acids. CDR3 residues: CASSPRITDTQYF.

J is TRBJ2-5 and V is TRBV6-1; TCRdb calls TRBD1, which cannot be checked without DNA. The CDR3 contains 13 residues. From germline, CDR1 is MNHNS and CDR2 SASEGT. CDR3 region: CASSVSDRETQYF.

The gene calls are TRBV5-4 and TRBJ2-4. This CDR3 has 14 residues. Germline V gene lookup returns CDR1 SGHNT and CDR2 YYREEE (reference sequence). This chain's CDR3 is CASSPTRSKNIQYF.

The V call is TRBV5-6, the J call TRBJ1-6; TCRdb names TRBD1, which stays unverified in the absence of DNA. CDR3 length: 16 amino acids. CDR1 SGHDT and CDR2 YYEEEE come from the germline V gene. CDR3 residues: CASSSTGGPNRSPLHF.

The gene calls are TRBV7-4 and TRBJ1-2; TCRdb reports TRBD1, a call that lacks DNA to check it against. Germline CDR1 SGHVT, CDR2 SQSDAQ. The CDR3 totals 15 residues. CDR3 loop: CASSLYYRAYYGYTF.

The chain carries TRBV9 and TRBJ1-1; TCRdb gives TRBD1 as the D gene, but with no DNA this cannot be confirmed. Germline CDR1 SGDLS, CDR2 YYNGEE. CDR3 size: 15 residues. Here the CDR3 reads CASSVEGAGGTEAFF.

The chain links TRBV9 to TRBJ1-1; TCRdb designates TRBD1, a call that cannot be tested without DNA. The CDR3 has 16 residues. The germline gives CDR1 SGDLS, CDR2 YYNGEE. This CDR3 is CASSDPLGQSNTEAFF.

The genes are TRBV20-1 and TRBJ2-5; TCRdb's D call of TRBD1 is untestable without DNA. The CDR3 totals 13 residues. Germline CDR1 is DFQATT and CDR2 is SNEGSKA (reference sequence). The CDR3 loop reads CSAIPQVQETQYF.

V and J are TRBV20-1 and TRBJ1-4; TCRdb lists TRBD1, though no DNA is available to test this call. CDR3 size: 15 residues. Germline V gene lookup returns CDR1 DFQATT and CDR2 SNEGSKA (reference sequence). CDR3 protein: CSARVSGTGMEKLFF.

The chain recombines TRBV27 with TRBJ2-6; TCRdb indicates TRBD1, and absent DNA this call remains unverified. Germline values: CDR1 MNHEY, CDR2 SMNVEV (reference sequence). The CDR3 contains 15 residues. CDR3 sequence: CASSSSGSGANVLTF.

The CDR3 spells CASSLAGQGLAFF. This chain joins TRBV27 and TRBJ1-1; checking the TCRdb D call of TRBD1 is not possible without DNA. Germline V gene data show CDR1 as MNHEY and CDR2 as SMNVEV (reference sequence). CDR3 length: 13 residues.

V gene TRBV28 combines with J gene TRBJ1-3; TCRdb's assignment of TRBD1 cannot be checked, as there is no DNA. Germline assignment: CDR1 MDHEN and CDR2 SYDVKM. The CDR3 runs to 12 residues. CDR3 residues: CASRDRVHTIYF.

This chain uses TRBV19 with TRBJ1-2; with no DNA, the TCRdb D assignment of TRBD1 cannot be verified. This CDR3 has 14 residues. Germline-derived CDR1 and CDR2 are LNHDA and SQIVND (reference sequence). CDR3 region: CASSTRDGNYGYTF.

The CDR3 sequence is CASSQDRTSGNFNEQFF. The V call is TRBV4-3, the J call TRBJ2-1; TCRdb selects TRBD2, and the lack of DNA leaves this call unchecked. The germline V gene has CDR1 LGHNA and CDR2 YSLEER. The CDR3 is made up of 17 amino acids.

The V gene is TRBV2, the J gene TRBJ1-4. Per the germline V gene, CDR1 is SNHLY and CDR2 is FYNNEI. The CDR3 covers 12 residues. This CDR3 is CASRSRTEKLFF.

The V and J genes are TRBV9 and TRBJ2-1; TCRdb selects TRBD2, and the lack of DNA leaves this call unchecked. CDR3 size: 16 residues. CDR1 is SGDLS and CDR2 is YYNGEE in the germline V gene. The CDR3 spells CASSVLAGGAYNEQFF. Based on the CDR3 plus reference TRBV9 and TRBJ2-1, the full variable domain is DSGVTQTPKHLITATGQRVTLRCSPRSGDLSVYWYQQSLDQGLQFLIQYYNGEERAKGNILERFSAQQFPDLHSELNLSSLELGDSALYFCASSVLAGGAYNEQFFGPGTRLTVL.

V and J are TRBV12-3 or TRBV12-4 and TRBJ1-5. The CDR3 runs 14 residues. The CDR3 protein is CASSTMSRGQPQHF.